What follows are 29 T cell receptor beta chains derived from one specimen sequenced in a study of CD8 T cells in acute hepatitis C reinfection. Time point of the sample: naive CD8 control sorted from an acute-time-point sample. Profiled with immunoSEQ multiplex PCR; TCRdb holds only in-frame clones, not every one. The sample has 30,000 to 45,000 clones; 80% to 90% are singletons. The material sequenced was naive CD8+ T cells from PBMCs. These receptors came from a woman between 18 and 29 years old who spontaneously cleared hepatitis C infection.

This chain links TRBV5-4 with TRBJ2-7; 10 bases agree with TRBD1. The CDR3 spans 15 residues. V lost 4 bases to trimming and J lost 4 bases; unmatched junction nucleotides: 8. Germline lookup yields CDR1 SGHNT and CDR2 YYREEE (reference sequence). The CDR3 is CASSLPGQGKYEQYF. Here the CDR3 DNA reads TGTGCCAGCAGCCTTCCGGGACAGGGGAAGTACGAGCAGTACTTC.

In this sample, this clone turned up a few times. Other DNA sequences in this specimen translate into the identical CDR3. The DNA of the CDR3 is TGTGCCAGCAGTAGCGGGGTAGAGCAGTTCTTC. Translating gives CASSSGVEQFF. The gene calls are TRBV27 and TRBJ2-1; 7 bases agree with TRBD2. V was clipped by 5 bases and J by 10 bases; unmatched bases: 2. This CDR3 has 11 residues. Germline CDR1 reads MNHEY; CDR2 reads SMNVEV (reference sequence).

This sequence joins TRBV19 and TRBJ2-1, with 9 bases matching TRBD1. Germline CDR1 reads LNHDA; CDR2 reads SQIVND (reference sequence). This CDR3 region has 16 residues. Unmatched junction bases numbered 16, after V lost 8 bases and J lost 8 bases. As DNA, the CDR3 is TGTGCCAGTGAGGCCCGGGACAGGGCTCCGGGTGATGAGCAGTTCTTC. Amino acid sequence: CASEARDRAPGDEQFF.

This sequence joins TRBV27 and TRBJ1-1, with a tentative D call TRBD1 (5 bases). V lost 3 bases and J 1 base, leaving 12 bases between the germline ends. Germline loops: CDR1 MNHEY, CDR2 SMNVEV (reference sequence). The CDR3 sequence is 15 residues long. CDR3 in DNA: TGTGCCAGCAGTTTGGCCGGGACGTGGAACACTGAAGCTTTCTTT. Its translation: CASSLAGTWNTEAFF.

The genes are TRBV12-5 and TRBJ2-5; the D is unclear. The closer fit of TRBJ2-7 to the DNA end suggests the J call may be wrong. Per the germline V gene, CDR1 is LGHNT and CDR2 is FRNRAP. The CDR3 is 10 amino acids. The CDR3 region has the DNA TGTGCTAGTGGTCATGCCGAGCAGTACTTC. Translated, it gives CASGHAEQYF.

This rearrangement joins TRBV19 to TRBJ2-3; D might be TRBD2 (5 bases). CDR1 and CDR2 (germline): LNHDA, SQIVND (reference sequence). V lost 3 bases, J lost 3 bases, and 13 bases lay in between. This CDR3 comprises 15 residues. The CDR3 region is CASSIGEGWTDTQYF. CDR3 in DNA: TGTGCCAGTAGTATCGGAGAGGGTTGGACAGATACGCAGTATTTT.

The chain links TRBV7-9 to TRBJ2-1; D is perhaps TRBD1 (6 bases). The V gene lost 4 bases and the J gene lost 6 bases, with 16 bases spanning the gap. The CDR3 covers 15 residues. Germline-derived CDR1 and CDR2 are SEHNR and FQNEAQ (reference sequence). The CDR3 DNA sequence: TGTGCCAGCAGCTCCGCTAGAGAAGGGGGCAATGAGCAGTTCTTC. Translation: CASSSAREGGNEQFF.

This clone was recorded once. The chain carries TRBV2 and TRBJ2-5; D unclear. Per the germline V gene, CDR1 is SNHLY and CDR2 is FYNNEI. V shed 8 bases and J shed 0 bases, with 19 bases lying between them. This CDR3 is built from 16 residues. DNA of the CDR3: TGTGCCAGCGATTTCTCGGGCGGATTGTACCAAGAGACCCAGTACTTC. It codes for CASDFSGGLYQETQYF.

The CDR3 loop is CATVRTGGEQYF. For the CDR3, the DNA is TGTGCCACCGTTAGGACAGGCGGTGAGCAGTACTTC. The chain uses TRBV10-3 and TRBJ2-7; 7 bases align to TRBD1. This CDR3 region has 12 residues. Germline V gene lookup returns CDR1 ENHRY and CDR2 SYGVKD. J was trimmed by 7 bases and V by 10 bases; bases with no gene match: 10.

This chain links TRBV18 with TRBJ2-7; TRBD2 might be the D (6 bases). The germline gives CDR1 KGHSH, CDR2 LQKENI. CDR3 length equals 15 residues. The V and J ends lost 3 bases and 2 bases respectively, with 14 bases between them. Written as DNA, the CDR3 is TGTGCCAGCTCACCCATTAGCGGAGCCCCCTACGAGCAGTACTTC. Translation: CASSPISGAPYEQYF.

The CDR3 DNA follows: TGTGCCCAGCAGGAGGATTCTAGCTCTGCCAATGAGCAGTTCTTC. Translation gives CAQQEDSSSANEQFF. This rearrangement joins TRBV2 to TRBJ2-1; the D gene is possibly TRBD2 (5 bases). Per germline, CDR1 SNHLY and CDR2 FYNNEI. CDR3 length: 15 residues. V lost 11 bases, J lost 6 bases, and 23 bases lay in between.

CDR3: CSVAGTSASSYNEQFF. For the CDR3, the DNA is TGCAGCGTTGCCGGGACTAGCGCGAGCTCCTACAATGAGCAGTTCTTC. V usage is TRBV29-1 and J usage is TRBJ2-1; 10 bases map to TRBD2. The CDR3 is 16 residues long. Per germline, CDR1 SQVTM and CDR2 ANQGSEA. Trimming cost V 4 bases and J 0 bases; bases outside gene matches: 6.

The rearrangement links TRBV14 to TRBJ2-2; TRBD2 agrees at 9 bases. The germline gives CDR1 SGHDN, CDR2 FVKESK. The V segment lost 4 bases and the J segment 7 bases; nucleotides outside the gene matches: 19. CDR3 length equals 19 residues. The CDR3 DNA is TGTGCCAGCAGCCCGGTGGGTAGAATAGCGGGAGTGCATGGCGGGGAGCTGTTTTTT. Translating gives CASSPVGRIAGVHGGELFF.

This clone was counted a few times. The rearrangement uses TRBV15 and TRBJ1-5; D perhaps matches TRBD1 (6 bases). From germline, CDR1 is LNHNV and CDR2 YYDKDF (reference sequence). The CDR3 covers 15 residues. V lost 6 bases and J lost 4, with 16 bases in between. The CDR3 loop reads CATSPGTGHNQPQHF. DNA of the CDR3: TGTGCCACCAGTCCAGGAACAGGGCATAATCAGCCCCAGCATTTT.

Details on this clone: At one end, the junction sequence differs from germline, possibly due to a read error. The rearrangement uses TRBV10-1 and TRBJ2-5, with a possible D match to TRBD1 (6 bases). Germline V gene data show CDR1 as WNHNN and CDR2 as SYGVQD (reference sequence). The CDR3 is 13 amino acids. CDR3 loop: CASMQSFSTGLNF. CDR3 DNA sequence: TGCGCCAGCATGCAGTCTTTTTCCACAGGGCTTAACTTC.

J is TRBJ2-1 and V is TRBV21-1; the D call of TRBD2 is as the table states it, not checked on the DNA. TRBV21-1 is listed as a pseudogene. The CDR3 contains 17 residues. The CDR3 bases are TGTGCCAGCAGCATTACCGGGACTAGCGGCATTCACAATGAGCAGTTCTTC. Encoded protein: CASSITGTSGIHNEQFF.

The DNA for the CDR3 is TGTGCCGTGAACCGGGAGCAGAAATCCTACGAGCAGTACTTC. This codes for CAVNREQKSYEQYF. The chain combines TRBV2 with TRBJ2-7; possibly TRBD2 for D (6 bases). V was trimmed by 11 bases and J by 1 base, leaving 18 bases between them. The CDR3 length is 14 residues. CDR1 and CDR2 from the germline V gene are SNHLY and FYNNEI.

CDR3 in amino acids: CATSRLTSGVLDTQYF. Here the CDR3 DNA reads TGTGCCACCAGCAGACTGACTTCCGGAGTATTAGATACGCAGTATTTT. V gene TRBV15 combines with J gene TRBJ2-3, with D hard to call. Germline V gives CDR1 LNHNV, CDR2 YYDKDF (reference sequence). V lost 2 bases and J lost 5, with 17 bases in between. CDR3 length equals 16 residues.

The CDR3 nucleotides read TGTGCCAGCACCTCCAATCCCTACGAGCAGTACTTC. Translating gives CASTSNPYEQYF. The J gene is TRBJ2-7, the V gene TRBV7-2, with D hard to call. Germline V gives CDR1 SGHTA, CDR2 FQGNSA. Trimming took off 7 bases at V and 2 bases at J, with 9 bases between the two ends. The length of the CDR3 is 12 residues.

The CDR3: CASSFVWDRDGSYEQYF. For the CDR3, the DNA is TGTGCCAGCAGTTTCGTTTGGGACCGGGACGGTTCCTACGAGCAGTACTTC. The chain recombines TRBV27 with TRBJ2-7; D assignment may be TRBD1 or TRBD2 (5 bases each). Trimming cost V 3 bases and J 1 base, with 19 bases left between them. The CDR3 is 17 amino acids. Per the germline V gene, CDR1 is MNHEY and CDR2 is SMNVEV (reference sequence).

This chain links TRBV27 with TRBJ2-2; TRBD2 agrees at 8 bases. Germline V gene data show CDR1 as MNHEY and CDR2 as SMNVEV (reference sequence). CDR3 size: 21 residues. With V trimmed by 0 bases and J by 7 bases, 22 bases remained unmatched. CDR3 region: CASSLSRGKFVAGRIDGELFF. In nucleotides, the CDR3 is TGTGCCAGCAGTTTATCTCGGGGAAAATTCGTAGCGGGAAGGATTGACGGGGAGCTGTTTTTT.

This chain joins TRBV15 and TRBJ2-7; 12 bases are a match to TRBD2. Germline V gives CDR1 LNHNV, CDR2 YYDKDF (reference sequence). Trimming removed 1 base from V and 7 bases from J; junction bases left unmatched: 8. The CDR3 totals 16 residues. The CDR3 DNA is TGTGCCACCAGCAGAGGACGACTAGCGGGAGTTGGGGAGCAGTACTTC. Protein product: CATSRGRLAGVGEQYF. Variable domain in full (rest from reference TRBV15 and TRBJ2-7): DAMVIQNPRYQVTQFGKPVTLSCSQTLNHNVMYWYQQKSSQAPKLLFHYYDKDFNNEADTPDNFQSRRPNTSFCFLDIRSPGLGDTAMYLCATSRGRLAGVGEQYFGPGTRLTVT.

J is TRBJ1-2 and V is TRBV4-2; D possibly corresponds to TRBD1 (5 bases). V was shortened by 4 bases and J by 5 bases, with 17 bases between the two germline ends. Per germline, CDR1 LGHNA and CDR2 YNFKEQ. The CDR3 is made up of 15 amino acids. This CDR3 is CASSPQVEGVYGYTF. For the CDR3, the DNA is TGTGCCAGCAGCCCTCAGGTCGAAGGGGTTTATGGCTACACCTTC.

V and J are TRBV7-9 and TRBJ2-7; D is possibly TRBD1 or TRBD2 (6 bases each). Deletions cut 6 bases from V and 6 bases from J, with 15 bases between. The CDR3 consists of 13 residues. CDR1 SEHNR and CDR2 FQNEAQ come from the germline V gene (reference sequence). The CDR3 reads CASRQDRRGEQYF. The CDR3 nucleotides read TGTGCCAGCAGACAAGACAGGCGGGGCGAGCAGTACTTC.

This clone was detected once. The chain recombines TRBV27 with TRBJ1-5; a possible D gene is TRBD1 (5 bases). Trimming removed 5 bases from V and 6 bases from J, with 14 bases in between. Germline-derived CDR1 and CDR2 are MNHEY and SMNVEV (reference sequence). This CDR3 is 14 amino acids long. DNA of the CDR3: TGTGCCAGCAGTCTGAGGGGTATGAGTCAGCCCCAGCATTTT. Protein product: CASSLRGMSQPQHF.

The rearrangement uses TRBV9 and TRBJ2-7; 10 bases fit TRBD2. The J segment lost 1 base and the V segment lost 6 bases, leaving 4 bases of the junction unmatched. The CDR3 totals 14 residues. Germline V CDR1 and CDR2: SGDLS, YYNGEE. CDR3 residues: CASNPSGGSYEQYF. CDR3 DNA: TGTGCCAGCAATCCTAGCGGGGGTTCCTACGAGCAGTACTTC.

The rearrangement joins TRBV2 to TRBJ1-1; no firm D call. V lost 6 bases to trimming and J lost 0 bases, with 8 bases between them. The CDR3 spans 13 residues. Germline CDR1 and CDR2: SNHLY and FYNNEI. The CDR3 loop reads CASRGFLNTEAFF. The CDR3, as DNA: TGTGCCAGCAGAGGTTTTTTGAACACTGAAGCTTTCTTT.

This chain joins TRBV4-1 and TRBJ2-1; tentative D call: TRBD2 (5 bases). The germline V and J ends were trimmed by 1 base and 15 bases, with 19 bases remaining between them. Germline V gene lookup returns CDR1 MGHRA and CDR2 YSYEKL. The length of the CDR3 is 14 residues. The CDR3: CASSQVSGTSVTFF. For the CDR3, the DNA is TGCGCCAGCAGCCAAGTTAGTGGAACTAGTGTTACGTTCTTC.

The chain has TRBV4-1 and TRBJ2-7; 7 bases are shared with TRBD1. In germline, CDR1 is MGHRA, CDR2 YSYEKL. CDR3 length: 16 residues. J lost 4 bases, V lost 1 base, and 10 bases had no gene match. CDR3 sequence (DNA): TGCGCCAGCAGCCAAGTTTGGGGGACAGATTTTTACGAGCAGTACTTC. Protein sequence: CASSQVWGTDFYEQYF.